The clone carrying this T cell receptor beta chain occurred many times. Its cognate antigen is unknown. MiXCR, applied by TCRdb to the 5' RACE reads, yields one record per CDR3 protein. This table holds over 100,000 distinct CDR3 sequences, about 6.4% found once. This specimen belongs to a study of CD8 T cells in ankylosing spondylitis. Study-wide points: Matched ankylosing spondylitis synovial fluid reportedly showed significant enrichment of disease-linked clones.

This TCR was recovered from a male donor with ankylosing spondylitis or in good health (not recorded which). Sample: blood, either unsorted or a sorted T cell fraction (not recorded which).

CDR3 nucleotides: TGCAGCGTTTGCCGGGACAGGGGATACAATGAGCAGTTCTTC. Protein sequence: CSVCRDRGYNEQFF. The J gene is TRBJ2-1, the V gene TRBV29-1, with 10 positions matching TRBD1. The CDR3 covers 14 residues. J lost 4 bases, V lost 5 bases, and 5 bases had no gene match. Germline V gene sequence: CDR1 SQVTM, CDR2 ANQGSEA.